These T cell receptor beta chains were read from a single sample in a study of monozygotic twins with inflammatory bowel disease. From the 5' RACE reads, TCRdb lists one entry per CDR3 protein and no DNA. This listing includes approximately 390,000 distinct CDR3 sequences. Sequencing used blood. These receptors came from a human donor with ulcerative colitis or Crohn's disease, or a healthy co-twin of an affected twin (not recorded which). Both conserved end residues are part of each CDR3.

J	V	CDR3
TRBJ2-1	TRBV7-9	CASSLELSGMGEQFF
TRBJ2-7	TRBV7-9	CACSGQSSYEQYF
TRBJ1-2	TRBV5-1	CASSLEVRVANYGYTF
TRBJ1-4	TRBV12-3/TRBV12-4	CASSPGQGFNEKLFF
TRBJ2-3	TRBV5-1	CASSRERELEDTQYF
TRBJ2-1	TRBV29-1	CSVISSSYNEQFF
TRBJ1-4	TRBV7-8	CASSLSFLSEKLFF
TRBJ2-1	TRBV20-1	CSARTSFFNEQFF
TRBJ1-2	TRBV18	CASSPRDNYGYTF
TRBJ2-3	TRBV11-2	CASSLGRLADTQYF
TRBJ1-6	TRBV5-6	CASSLGQTYNSPLHF
TRBJ2-7	TRBV28	CASSFRQAYEQYF
TRBJ2-1	TRBV12-3/TRBV12-4	CASSPETSPYNEQFF
TRBJ2-1	TRBV4-1	CASSQLAGGNSYNEQFF
TRBJ2-1	TRBV6-2/TRBV6-3	CASSYPGGFNNEQFF
TRBJ1-1	TRBV7-6	CASSLEAAGLNTEAFF
TRBJ2-3	TRBV7-2	CASSSQGAHGTDTQYF
TRBJ2-5	TRBV29-1	CSVVTGRGETQYF
TRBJ2-1	TRBV20-1	CGAPTVISSYNEQFF
TRBJ2-1	TRBV27	CASSTYKNAVNDNEQFF
TRBJ2-7	TRBV20-1	CSAGRQGYEQYF
TRBJ1-2	TRBV3-1	CASSEGLGANYGYTF
TRBJ2-7	TRBV6-1	CASSTPGQGTYEQYF
TRBJ2-5	TRBV20-1	CSARETGRETQYF
TRBJ1-1	TRBV7-9	CASSPPTVEAFF
TRBJ2-5	TRBV20-1	CSARRDYWSLEGQETQYF
TRBJ2-2	TRBV12-3/TRBV12-4	CASSLVGRGELFF
TRBJ2-3	TRBV20-1	CSARGPRWDTQYF
TRBJ1-1	TRBV7-2	CASSSDRLTEAFF
TRBJ2-2	TRBV10-3	CAISGAGATGELFF
TRBJ2-2	TRBV11-2	CASSRIAGTTANTGELFF
TRBJ1-2	TRBV7-2	CASSQGQGAYGYTF
TRBJ2-3	TRBV9	CASAKMGRSTDTQYF
TRBJ2-1	TRBV7-9	CASSRRTSGDNEQFF
TRBJ2-3	TRBV3-1	CASSQDGTSTDTQYF
TRBJ1-1	TRBV24-1	CATSGGQGIEAFF
TRBJ2-4	TRBV20-1	CSAKSKNIQYF
TRBJ2-3	TRBV7-2	CASILRWGTDTQYF
TRBJ1-6	TRBV15	CATSSSPVLYNSPLHF
TRBJ1-4	TRBV27	CASSFGPGFSNGLFF
TRBJ2-7	TRBV28	CASREVGSYEQYF
TRBJ2-1	TRBV5-1	CASRGLRHNEQFF
TRBJ2-5	TRBV9	CASSVAAGGGETQYF
TRBJ2-5	TRBV3-1	CASSPYIKETQYF
TRBJ2-7	TRBV4-3	CASSPGTGGSEQYF
TRBJ2-1	TRBV3-1	CASSQRSASGGANEQFF
TRBJ2-3	TRBV24-1	CATSDAGQHKYF
TRBJ1-2	TRBV11-2	CASSFGLNYGYTF
TRBJ2-1	TRBV3-1	CASSQGLARVEGQFF
TRBJ2-7	TRBV20-1	CSAIQGLSYEQYF